The 14 T cell receptor beta chains below were found in one sample sequenced in a study of T cells in Graves' hyperthyroidism and ophthalmopathy. Template material for amplifying TCR beta CDR3 regions consisted of RNA transcripts. With the HTBI primer set, the TCR CDR3 went through a first round of RT-PCR. TCRdb re-called the multiplex PCR reads through MiXCR, storing one row per CDR3 protein. Of roughly 500,000 distinct CDR3 sequences listed, 22% are singletons. The source material was blood. The receptors originated from an older woman with Graves' ophthalmopathy.

The chain couples TRBV5-1 to TRBJ2-6, with D perhaps TRBD2 (5 bases). The CDR3 covers 20 residues. V lost 0 bases to trimming and J lost 2 bases, with 21 bases between them. Germline CDR1 and CDR2: SGHRS and YFSETQ. The CDR3 DNA sequence: TGCGCCAGCAGCTTGGCCATGGGTTTTTTTTTCGGGACTGGGGCCAACGTCCTGACTTTC. Translation: CASSLAMGFFFGTGANVLTF. Variable domain in full (rest from reference TRBV5-1 and TRBJ2-6): KAGVTQTPRYLIKTRGQQVTLSCSPISGHRSVSWYQQTPGQGLQFLFEYFSETQRNKGNFPGRFSGRQFSNSRSEMNVSTLELGDSALYLCASSLAMGFFFGTGANVLTFGAGSRLTVL.

The chain couples TRBV18 to TRBJ2-1; D is uncertain. CDR3 size: 15 residues. Germline CDR1 and CDR2: KGHSH and LQKENI. V was shortened by 6 bases and J by 7 bases, with 19 bases between the two germline ends. CDR3 in amino acids: CASSNGPARENEQFF. In nucleotides, the CDR3 is TGTGCCAGCTCCAATGGACCAGCCCGTGAGAATGAGCAGTTCTTC.

This clonotype was observed a handful of times. CDR3 protein: CASSLEGRVQFGYTF. The CDR3 DNA follows: TGTGCCAGCAGCTTGGAAGGCAGGGTACAATTTGGCTACACCTTC. The chain joins TRBV2 to TRBJ1-2; weak D call: TRBD1 (5 bases). Per germline, CDR1 SNHLY and CDR2 FYNNEI. Trimming left V 6 bases short and J 7 bases short, with 21 bases between. The CDR3 covers 15 residues.

The chain has TRBV7-2 and TRBJ1-1; D is perhaps TRBD1 (5 bases). The CDR3 is 17 residues long. Germline-derived CDR1 and CDR2 are SGHTA and FQGNSA. Trimming pared 5 bases from V and 0 bases from J, leaving 19 bases between. The CDR3 bases are TGTGCCAGCAGCGGACGACAGAGGTTCGGTATGAACACTGAAGCTTTCTTT. Residues: CASSGRQRFGMNTEAFF.

The chain is built from TRBV6-1 and TRBJ1-2; 9 bases are a match to TRBD1. V lost 5 bases to trimming and J lost 8 bases; unmatched junction nucleotides: 6. The CDR3 extends over 13 amino acids. CDR1 and CDR2 (germline): MNHNS, SASEGT. CDR3 sequence: CASSRGQGRGYTF. The CDR3 DNA reads TGTGCCAGCAGTAGGGGACAGGGACGAGGCTACACCTTC.

This clonotype was picked up many times. This chain links TRBV29-1 with TRBJ2-7; 13 bases agree with TRBD2. Per the germline V gene, CDR1 is SQVTM and CDR2 is ANQGSEA. The CDR3 is 16 amino acids. Germline trimming cut 6 bases from V and 2 bases from J; bases unmatched to any gene: 10. CDR3 sequence (DNA): TGCAGCGTGGAGATGATAGGGACTAGCGGGACCTACGAGCAGTACTTC. This sequence encodes CSVEMIGTSGTYEQYF.

The chain recombines TRBV7-9 with TRBJ2-5; TRBD1 matches 11 bases. The CDR3 extends over 14 amino acids. Germline V gene lookup returns CDR1 SEHNR and CDR2 FQNEAQ (reference sequence). Losses at the gene ends were 6 bases for V and 5 bases for J; bases not matched to a gene: 5. For the CDR3, the DNA is TGTGCCAGCAGTTGGACAGGGGGCGAGGAGACCCAGTACTTC. Translation: CASSWTGGEETQYF.

This clonotype came up a few times. V gene TRBV7-9 combines with J gene TRBJ1-2; D is possibly TRBD1 (5 bases). From germline, CDR1 is SEHNR and CDR2 FQNEAQ (reference sequence). Trimming removed 1 base from V and 4 bases from J, with 25 bases in between. This CDR3 comprises 19 residues. The CDR3 sequence: CASSLEGTPSRGRLYGYTF. The CDR3 DNA is TGTGCCAGCAGCTTAGAAGGAACCCCCTCTCGGGGACGGCTCTATGGCTACACCTTC.

J is TRBJ2-3 and V is TRBV2; D is unclear. Trimming took 6 bases from V and 6 from J, leaving 7 bases between them. CDR3 length equals 11 residues. CDR1 is SNHLY and CDR2 is FYNNEI in the germline V gene. The CDR3 reads CASSNADTQYF. Written as DNA, the CDR3 is TGTGCCAGCAGCAATGCGGATACGCAGTATTTT.

The sample holds a few counts of this clonotype. This sequence joins TRBV28 and TRBJ2-7; D may be TRBD1 or TRBD2 (6 bases each). The CDR3 loop spans 14 amino acids. CDR1 MDHEN and CDR2 SYDVKM come from the germline V gene. The ends were cut back, 3 bases at V and 2 bases at J, with 11 bases in the middle. CDR3 sequence reads: CASSLNRGPYEQYF. The CDR3 DNA is TGTGCCAGCAGTTTGAACCGGGGGCCCTACGAGCAGTACTTC.

The genes are TRBV30 and TRBJ1-2; TRBD1 matches at 7 bases. The CDR3 spans 13 residues. Germline V gives CDR1 GTSNPN, CDR2 SVGIG (reference sequence). Unmatched junction bases numbered 11, after V lost 0 bases and J lost 13 bases. The CDR3 reads CAWSVGGASGLTF. The DNA for the CDR3 is TGTGCCTGGAGTGTAGGGGGCGCGTCCGGCCTCACCTTC.

This clonotype was observed a handful of times. The chain links TRBV7-9 to TRBJ1-4; D uncertain. The CDR3 is 14 amino acids. Germline V CDR1 and CDR2: SEHNR, FQNEAQ (reference sequence). Trimming removed 4 bases at V and 8 bases at J, with 14 bases between. In DNA, the CDR3 is TGTGCCAGCAGCTCCGTGACGGTGGCGGAAAAACTGTTTTTT. This encodes CASSSVTVAEKLFF.

Only a few counts were recorded for this clonotype. The V gene is TRBV7-9, the J gene TRBJ2-1, with 9 positions matching TRBD2. CDR1 is SEHNR and CDR2 is FQNEAQ in the germline V gene (reference sequence). The length of the CDR3 is 15 residues. Trimming at V came to 0 bases and at J to 9 bases, leaving 6 bases not matched to a gene. CDR3 residues: CASSLASGRLVEQFF. CDR3 DNA sequence: TGTGCCAGCAGCTTAGCCAGCGGGAGGCTCGTTGAGCAGTTCTTC.

This clonotype was recorded a few times. The chain combines TRBV7-2 with TRBJ2-3; D is unclear. V was pared by 2 bases and J by 6 bases, with 18 bases between. CDR1 is SGHTA, CDR2 FQGNSA, per germline. The CDR3 has 16 residues. CDR3 region: CASSLFSLLPTDTQYF. CDR3 coding DNA: TGTGCCAGCAGCTTATTCTCCCTACTCCCCACGGATACGCAGTATTTT.